Presented here are 7 T cell receptor beta chains from one specimen sequenced in a study of regulatory T cells in long-lasting Graves disease. The time point here: persistent/refractory GD, antithyroid drugs over 5 years with positive TRAb. After RNA was extracted from PBMCs, the TCR library was made from it. The TCR beta library used iRepertoire HTBI primers with Arm-PCR amplification of CDR3. TCRdb reanalysed the multiplex PCR reads using MiXCR and keeps one entry per CDR3 protein. The data show hundreds of thousands of distinct CDR3 sequences, with around a fifth seen just once and 13% to 15% held by the top ten. The sequencing used peripheral blood mononuclear cells (PBMCs), collected when the disease was refractory, from a patient treated with antithyroid drugs. The receptors come from a female donor with Graves disease.

This clonotype was counted only a few times. The chain carries TRBV5-1 and TRBJ1-6; D is undetermined. Trimming cost V 0 bases and J 1 base, with 5 bases left between them. CDR1 is SGHRS, CDR2 YFSETQ, per germline. The CDR3 runs 15 residues. This chain's CDR3 is CASSLEGSYNSPLHF. CDR3 coding DNA: TGCGCCAGCAGCTTGGAAGGATCCTATAATTCACCCCTCCACTTT.

The sample holds many counts of this clonotype. The rearrangement joins TRBV3-1 to TRBJ1-1, with 7 bases lining up with TRBD1. Germline V CDR1 and CDR2: LGHDT, YNNKEL (reference sequence). Trimming removed 3 bases from V and 11 bases from J; junction bases left unmatched: 12. CDR3 length equals 14 residues. CDR3 bases: TGTGCCAGCAGCCACACGACAGGGACCGTCGGGGCTTTCTTT. Translating it yields CASSHTTGTVGAFF.

This chain uses TRBV2 with TRBJ2-5; 7 nucleotides match TRBD2. The DNA matches TRBJ2-1 better at its end, which makes the J call doubtful. Germline V lookup: CDR1 SNHLY, CDR2 FYNNEI. The CDR3 has 17 amino acids. In DNA, the CDR3 is TGTGCCAGCAGTGGCCGTCTCGGACTAGTTACTTACAATGAGCAGTTCTTC. Its protein product is CASSGRLGLVTYNEQFF.

This clonotype was recorded many times. The chain couples TRBV28 to TRBJ1-2, with 7 nucleotides matching TRBD1. V trimming: 5 bases; J trimming: 7 bases; junction bases outside the gene matches: 4. The CDR3 is made up of 12 amino acids. Germline V CDR1 and CDR2: MDHEN, SYDVKM. CDR3 DNA sequence: TGTGCCAGCAGTAGACAGGGCGCTGGCTACACCTTC. Its translation is CASSRQGAGYTF.

The chain links TRBV5-5 to TRBJ1-3; D is possibly TRBD1 (5 bases). CDR1 is SGHKS and CDR2 is YYEKEE in the germline V gene (reference sequence). V shed 3 bases and J shed 2 bases, with 12 bases lying between them. The CDR3 is 15 residues long. CDR3 in DNA: TGTGCCAGCAGCTCCGGCGGGGGAGCTGGAAACACCATATATTTT. It encodes CASSSGGGAGNTIYF.

The chain uses TRBV5-1 and TRBJ2-2, with D perhaps TRBD2 (6 bases). V shed 2 bases and J shed 5 bases, with 13 bases lying between them. Germline CDR1 SGHRS, CDR2 YFSETQ. The CDR3 is 15 amino acids. CDR3 sequence reads: CASSFYGRGTGELFF. CDR3 DNA: TGCGCCAGCAGCTTTTACGGGAGAGGTACCGGGGAGCTGTTTTTT.

The chain combines TRBV7-3 with TRBJ2-2; the match to TRBD2 covers 9 bases. This CDR3 contains 15 residues. Trimming cost V 5 bases and J 5 bases; bases outside gene matches: 6. CDR1 is SGHTA, CDR2 FQGTGA, per germline. Here the CDR3 reads CASSPAGGYTGELFF. The CDR3 coding sequence is TGTGCCAGCAGCCCAGCGGGAGGATATACCGGGGAGCTGTTTTTT.